The clone carrying this TCR beta chain was seen just once. Method: immunoSEQ multiplex PCR; TCRdb's copy keeps in-frame clones and lacks some. The data show 60,000 to 70,000 clones, about 70% seen once. These data belong to a study of blood T cell repertoires in COVID-19. Study summary: Samples representing acute and convalescent COVID-19 were sourced from the United States, Italy and Spain. The analysed material was cDNA or gDNA that came from T cells, B-cell-depleted T cells, or PBMCs.

The TCR comes from an elderly woman with acute or convalescent COVID-19. Specimen: peripheral blood.

CDR3: CASSFGGANYGYTF. The CDR3 region has the DNA TGCGCCAGCAGCTTCGGGGGAGCTAACTATGGCTACACCTTC. The chain couples TRBV5-1 to TRBJ1-2; a weak D match, TRBD1 (5 bases). The ends were cut back, 2 bases at V and 0 bases at J, with 8 bases in the middle. The CDR3 is 14 amino acids. Germline V gives CDR1 SGHRS, CDR2 YFSETQ.